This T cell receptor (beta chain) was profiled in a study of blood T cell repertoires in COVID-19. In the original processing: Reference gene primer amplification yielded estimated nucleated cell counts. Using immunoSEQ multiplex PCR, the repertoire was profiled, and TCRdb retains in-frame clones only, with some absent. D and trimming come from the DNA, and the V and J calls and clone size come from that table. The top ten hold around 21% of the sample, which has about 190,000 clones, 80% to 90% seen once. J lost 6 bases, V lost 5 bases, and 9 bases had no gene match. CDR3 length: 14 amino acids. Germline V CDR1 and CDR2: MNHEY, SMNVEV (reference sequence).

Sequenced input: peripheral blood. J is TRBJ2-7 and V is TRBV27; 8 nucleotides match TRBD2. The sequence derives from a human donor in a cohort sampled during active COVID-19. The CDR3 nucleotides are TGTGCCAGCAGTGGAGGACACGGGGGGGGCGAGCAGTACTTC. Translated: CASSGGHGGGEQYF.